This is a list of T cell receptor beta chains from one sample in a study of technical replicates of blood from a handful of donors. Method: immunoSEQ multiplex PCR; TCRdb's copy keeps in-frame clones and lacks some. The table shows around 71,000 clones, with around nine tenths occurring only once. Sequencing used T cells isolated from PBMCs. All receptors derive from a human donor in good health. Both conserved end residues are part of each CDR3. The order of the fields is CDR3 DNA, CDR3 protein, V gene, clone size, J gene, D gene. A D gene is named only where the DNA matches it firmly. A clone size is listed for some rows: how often the clone was seen (once, few, many), or a class if it is expanded.

DNA: TGTGCCAGCAGCGTCGAACATAACGCGGATATGAACACTGAAGCTTTCTTT
CDR3: CASSVEHNADMNTEAFF
V: TRBV9
size: NA
J: TRBJ1-1
D: NA

DNA: TGTGCCTGGAGTGCTCGCGAGGGCGGGGAGCTGTTTTTT
CDR3: CAWSAREGGELFF
V: TRBV30
size: NA
J: TRBJ2-2
D: NA

DNA: TGTGCCAGCAGCACGACATTTGAGGCTTTCTTT
CDR3: CASSTTFEAFF
V: TRBV5-5
size: NA
J: TRBJ1-1
D: NA

DNA: TGCGCCAGCAGCCAAGAGGCACGGTGGGCGAACACTGAAGCTTTCTTT
CDR3: CASSQEARWANTEAFF
V: TRBV4-1
size: NA
J: TRBJ1-1
D: NA

DNA: TGTGCCAGCCTCGGGGGGCGAACAGATACGCAGTATTTT
CDR3: CASLGGRTDTQYF
V: TRBV6-6
size: NA
J: TRBJ2-3
D: NA

DNA: TGCGCCAGCAGCTTAGTAGCGGGAAAAAACAATGAGCAGTTCTTC
CDR3: CASSLVAGKNNEQFF
V: TRBV5-1
size: once
J: TRBJ2-1
D: TRBD2

DNA: TGTGCCAGCAGTCCACTAGCGGGAGGGCCAATTCCGAATGAGCAGTTCTTC
CDR3: CASSPLAGGPIPNEQFF
V: TRBV2
size: NA
J: TRBJ2-1
D: TRBD2

DNA: TGTGCCAGCAGCTTAAGCACAGGGGGGGTGTCTGGAAACACCATATATTTT
CDR3: CASSLSTGGVSGNTIYF
V: TRBV7-9
size: NA
J: TRBJ1-3
D: TRBD1

DNA: TGCGCCAGCAGCTCTCAGGGGGTGCTGAACACTGAAGCTTTCTTT
CDR3: CASSSQGVLNTEAFF
V: TRBV5-1
size: NA
J: TRBJ1-1
D: TRBD1

DNA: TGTGCCAGCTCACAGGGACAACACTCTGGGGCCAACGTCCTGACTTTC
CDR3: CASSQGQHSGANVLTF
V: TRBV18
size: NA
J: TRBJ2-6
D: NA

DNA: TGTGCCAGCAGTGGGCAGGGTATCCAGACCCAGTACTTC
CDR3: CASSGQGIQTQYF
V: TRBV27
size: NA
J: TRBJ2-5
D: NA

DNA: TGCGCCAGCAGCTTCGGGGCGCGGGAGCTTAACTACGAGCAGTACTTC
CDR3: CASSFGARELNYEQYF
V: TRBV5-1
size: NA
J: TRBJ2-7
D: TRBD2

DNA: TGTGCCTGGAGTGTACCGGGGACAGAGAATAAGGGCTACACCTTC
CDR3: CAWSVPGTENKGYTF
V: TRBV30
size: NA
J: TRBJ1-2
D: TRBD1

DNA: TGCGCCAGCAGCCTGTGGGACAGGGGGACTTCTGGTGGCTACACCTTC
CDR3: CASSLWDRGTSGGYTF
V: TRBV5-1
size: NA
J: TRBJ1-2
D: TRBD1

DNA: TGTGCCAGCAGCCAAGGACAGGGGAATGAAAAACTGTTTTTT
CDR3: CASSQGQGNEKLFF
V: TRBV13
size: once
J: TRBJ1-4
D: TRBD1

DNA: TGTGCCAGCAGCGTAGGAGACTCCATTTCTACAGGGTACTACTATGGCTACACCTTC
CDR3: CASSVGDSISTGYYYGYTF
V: TRBV9
size: NA
J: TRBJ1-2
D: NA

DNA: TGTGCCAGCAGGCCTTGGGGGACAGGGGAAACGGATGTCGATCAGCCCCAGCATTTT
CDR3: CASRPWGTGETDVDQPQHF
V: TRBV5-4
size: once
J: TRBJ1-5
D: TRBD1

DNA: TGTGCCAGCAGCTTAAATCTTCTGGGCGTCGCAGCGGGAGGCCCCCTGAACACCGGGGAGCTGTTTTTT
CDR3: CASSLNLLGVAAGGPLNTGELFF
V: TRBV7-3
size: NA
J: TRBJ2-2
D: TRBD2

DNA: TGTGCCAGCGGTGACAGCCCGAACACTGAAGCTTTCTTT
CDR3: CASGDSPNTEAFF
V: TRBV27
size: NA
J: TRBJ1-1
D: NA

DNA: TGTGCCAGCAGTTGGGGGCCTGGGACGGATGGCTACACCTTC
CDR3: CASSWGPGTDGYTF
V: TRBV28
size: NA
J: TRBJ1-2
D: NA

DNA: TGCGCCAGCAGCTTTAGTATGACTCCCTCCTACACCGGGGAGCTGTTTTTT
CDR3: CASSFSMTPSYTGELFF
V: TRBV5-1
size: NA
J: TRBJ2-2
D: NA

DNA: TGCGCCAGCAGCTTGGCCGGGTTTGAGCAGTTCTTC
CDR3: CASSLAGFEQFF
V: TRBV5-1
size: NA
J: TRBJ2-1
D: NA

DNA: TGTGCCAGTAGTACCCGGGACAGGTATATTGATCAGCCCCAGCATTTT
CDR3: CASSTRDRYIDQPQHF
V: TRBV19
size: NA
J: TRBJ1-5
D: TRBD1

DNA: TGTGCCAGCAGCCTGGGACAGTTAAACCAAGAGACCCAGTACTTC
CDR3: CASSLGQLNQETQYF
V: TRBV7-9
size: NA
J: TRBJ2-5
D: TRBD1

DNA: TGTGCCTGGAGCGGCTGGGCCGAGCAGTACTTC
CDR3: CAWSGWAEQYF
V: TRBV30
size: NA
J: TRBJ2-7
D: NA

DNA: TGTGCCAGCAGCTGGGGACAGTCCTACGAGCAGTACTTC
CDR3: CASSWGQSYEQYF
V: TRBV7-2
size: NA
J: TRBJ2-7
D: TRBD1

DNA: TGTGCCAGTAGTAGTAGGACTATTCGCGAGCAGTACTTC
CDR3: CASSSRTIREQYF
V: TRBV19
size: NA
J: TRBJ2-7
D: NA

DNA: TGTGCCAGCAGTGAGGGGGGCACTGAAGCTTTCTTT
CDR3: CASSEGGTEAFF
V: TRBV6-1
size: NA
J: TRBJ1-1
D: NA

DNA: TGTGCCAGCAGCGTAGCAGAAGGGAGGAACGAGCAGTACTTC
CDR3: CASSVAEGRNEQYF
V: TRBV9
size: NA
J: TRBJ2-7
D: NA

DNA: TGTGCCAGCAGCTCCGGACAGGTCTACGAGCAGTACTTC
CDR3: CASSSGQVYEQYF
V: TRBV11-1
size: once
J: TRBJ2-7
D: TRBD1

DNA: TGTGCCAGCAGTTTTGAGACTAGCGGGATTCTCGGGACCCAGTACTTC
CDR3: CASSFETSGILGTQYF
V: TRBV6-5
size: NA
J: TRBJ2-5
D: TRBD2

DNA: TGTGCCAGCAGCTTATGGCAGGGGCGCTCTAACACTGAAGCTTTCTTT
CDR3: CASSLWQGRSNTEAFF
V: TRBV11-3
size: NA
J: TRBJ1-1
D: NA

DNA: TGCAGCGCAGAGGGAGGGCCCTACGAGCAGTACTTC
CDR3: CSAEGGPYEQYF
V: TRBV29-1
size: NA
J: TRBJ2-7
D: TRBD2

DNA: TGTGCCAGCAGCTCACCTATGCCCCCTGAAGCTTTCTTT
CDR3: CASSSPMPPEAFF
V: TRBV7-9
size: once
J: TRBJ1-1
D: NA

DNA: TGCGCCAGCAGCCAAGAGACAGGAGCGAACACCGGGGAGCTGTTTTTT
CDR3: CASSQETGANTGELFF
V: TRBV4-1
size: NA
J: TRBJ2-2
D: NA

DNA: TGTGCCAGCAGCTTGGTGGCCACCCTCCTTGTCGAGCAGTTCTTC
CDR3: CASSLVATLLVEQFF
V: TRBV5-6
size: NA
J: TRBJ2-1
D: NA

DNA: TGTGCCAGCAGTTTGGTAGCCTACGAGCAGTACTTC
CDR3: CASSLVAYEQYF
V: TRBV13
size: NA
J: TRBJ2-7
D: NA

DNA: TGTGCCTGGAGTGTACTCAGCGAAGGGGAGCTGTTTTTT
CDR3: CAWSVLSEGELFF
V: TRBV30
size: NA
J: TRBJ2-2
D: NA

DNA: TGTGCCAGCGGCCCCAACGGGAATCAGCCCCAGCATTTT
CDR3: CASGPNGNQPQHF
V: TRBV6-6
size: NA
J: TRBJ1-5
D: NA

DNA: TGTGCCAGCAGCGAGAACAGGGTCCGGAGCACAGATACGCAGTATTTT
CDR3: CASSENRVRSTDTQYF
V: TRBV9
size: NA
J: TRBJ2-3
D: NA

DNA: TGTGCCAGCAGAACCGGGACAGCGAGCTCCTACGAGCAGTACTTC
CDR3: CASRTGTASSYEQYF
V: TRBV28
size: NA
J: TRBJ2-7
D: TRBD1

DNA: TGTGCCAGCAAATCCCCCTACCGGACTAGCGGGTCGCTAGATACGCAGTATTTT
CDR3: CASKSPYRTSGSLDTQYF
V: TRBV5-6
size: NA
J: TRBJ2-3
D: TRBD2